This entry lists 5 T cell receptor beta chains sequenced from one sample in a study of cytomegalovirus exposure and HLA in healthy donors. TCRdb keeps only in-frame clones here, not all; method: immunoSEQ multiplex PCR. The sample contains roughly 200,000 clones, 80% to 90% of which appear only once. Sample: PBMCs. Every receptor here comes from a woman aged 25 to 39 in good health and CMV-seronegative.

The V call is TRBV6-1, the J call TRBJ1-1; D not certain. Germline V CDR1 and CDR2: MNHNS, SASEGT. V gave up 1 base and J gave up 1 base, with 4 bases separating them. The CDR3 totals 13 residues. The CDR3 DNA sequence: TGTGCCAGCAGTGAAGACAGGAACACTGAAGCTTTCTTT. Amino acid sequence: CASSEDRNTEAFF.

The rearrangement uses TRBV6-6 and TRBJ2-7; perhaps TRBD1 as D (6 bases). Trimming removed 6 bases at V and 3 bases at J, with 9 bases between. Looked up from germline, CDR1 is MNHNY and CDR2 is SVGAGI (reference sequence). This CDR3 contains 12 residues. In DNA form, the CDR3 reads TGTGCCAGCAGCGGACAGAGCTACGAGCAGTACTTC. Translation gives CASSGQSYEQYF.

This clone was observed a single time. V usage is TRBV5-1 and J usage is TRBJ1-4; TRBD1 aligns across 9 bases. V dropped 6 bases and J dropped 5; count of bases not matched to a gene: 8. This CDR3 spans 15 amino acids. CDR1 and CDR2 (germline): SGHRS, YFSETQ. The CDR3 bases are TGCGCCAGCACCCACTCCGGGACAGGGAATGAAAAACTGTTTTTT. Its protein is CASTHSGTGNEKLFF.

CDR3: CASSEGGLPGDTQYF. The CDR3 DNA reads as TGTGCCAGCAGCGAAGGTGGGCTACCGGGGGATACGCAGTATTTT. The chain recombines TRBV5-4 with TRBJ2-3; a weak D match, TRBD2 (5 bases). This CDR3 is built from 15 residues. The germline V gene has CDR1 SGHNT and CDR2 YYREEE (reference sequence). The ends were cut back, 4 bases at V and 6 bases at J, with 18 bases in the middle. Complete variable domain (other parts from reference TRBV5-4 and TRBJ2-3): ETGVTQSPTHLIKTRGQQVTLRCSSQSGHNTVSWYQQALGQGPQFIFQYYREEENGRGNFPPRFSGLQFPNYSSELNVNALELDDSALYLCASSEGGLPGDTQYFGPGTRLTVL.

The chain employs TRBV30 and TRBJ1-5, with D maybe TRBD1 (5 bases). There are 14 residues in the CDR3. The germline V gene has CDR1 GTSNPN and CDR2 SVGIG (reference sequence). Trimming removed 4 bases at V and 6 bases at J, with 16 bases between. CDR3 nucleotide sequence: TGTGCCTGGAAAGTCGGGGCGGGAGGTCAGCCCCAGCATTTT. It translates to CAWKVGAGGQPQHF.